Below, one TCR beta chain is given with its context. These data come from a study of blood T cell repertoires in COVID-19. Across the whole study: PBMCs, B-cell-depleted T cells, or T cells provided the cDNA or gDNA that made up the material.

TCRdb's copy holds only in-frame clones and misses some; the assay was immunoSEQ multiplex PCR. This table holds about 81,000 clones, under 85% found once. The CDR3 covers 15 residues. The germline gives CDR1 GTSNPN, CDR2 SVGIG (reference sequence). V was shortened by 4 bases and J by 2 bases, with 14 bases between the two germline ends. The chain links TRBV30 to TRBJ2-2; D uncertain. This clonotype was sampled from a human donor in a cohort sampled during active COVID-19. Material for sequencing was peripheral blood. CDR3 region: CAWTRGPRNTGELFF. Here the CDR3 DNA reads TGTGCCTGGACGAGAGGCCCTAGAAACACCGGGGAGCTGTTTTTT.